This TCR beta chain was observed in a study of cytomegalovirus exposure and HLA in healthy donors. V dropped 4 bases and J dropped 1 base, with 18 bases sitting between them. Germline V gene sequence: CDR1 SGHRS, CDR2 YFSETQ. The CDR3 spans 16 residues. Regarding this clone: Its antigen is not identified.

The study, taken as a whole, reports: Three of the chains that were CMV-associated were confirmed in vitro to be specific for CMV antigens. It was about 150 TCR beta chains that were listed as cytomegalovirus-associated.

Repertoires were generated with immunoSEQ multiplex PCR, while TCRdb's copy carries only in-frame clones and drops some. The sample consists of 180,000 or so clones, roughly 86% of them appearing once. Sequenced input: PBMCs. The receptor comes from a man aged 30 to 45 in good health and CMV-seropositive. This rearrangement joins TRBV5-1 to TRBJ2-7; D gene uncertain. CDR3 in DNA: TGCGCCAGCAGCCAGCCCTCGGGTAAACTTTCCTACGAGCAGTACTTC. It translates to CASSQPSGKLSYEQYF. The full variable domain, rest sourced from reference TRBV5-1 and TRBJ2-7, is KAGVTQTPRYLIKTRGQQVTLSCSPISGHRSVSWYQQTPGQGLQFLFEYFSETQRNKGNFPGRFSGRQFSNSRSEMNVSTLELGDSALYLCASSQPSGKLSYEQYFGPGTRLTVT.